The rows below give T cell receptor beta chains drawn from one sample of a study of OX40 agonist ivuxolimab in advanced cancers. This table comes from immunoSEQ multiplex PCR, and its TCRdb copy is limited to in-frame clones, with some not included. Here the sample spans tens of thousands of clones, more than 75% being singletons. This sample comprised CD4+ or CD8+ T cells sorted from blood, obtained in a trial of the OX40 agonist ivuxolimab. Receptors were obtained from an adult with an advanced solid tumor such as melanoma, head and neck, liver or kidney cancer. Each CDR3 is given with its conserved first and last residue. The D gene is left open where the match is weak. The size entry is marked missing in some rows and otherwise reads once, few, many or a size class.

v_call	j_call	d_call	clone_size	cdr3_aa	cdr3_nt
TRBV9	TRBJ1-1	NA	NA	CASSVWTTNTEAFF	TGTGCCAGCAGCGTATGGACAACGAACACTGAAGCTTTCTTT
TRBV6-1	TRBJ1-5	NA	NA	CASSAQPNNNQPQHF	TGTGCCAGCAGCGCCCAGCCCAATAACAATCAGCCCCAGCATTTT
TRBV5-6	TRBJ2-1	TRBD2	NA	CASSWAASGYNEQFF	TGTGCCAGCAGCTGGGCCGCTAGCGGGTACAATGAGCAGTTCTTC
TRBV10-3	TRBJ2-7	NA	NA	CAISEKGQSLDEQYF	TGTGCCATCAGTGAAAAGGGACAATCCCTCGACGAGCAGTACTTC
TRBV11-3	TRBJ2-3	TRBD2	NA	CASSSYSGSGTDTQYF	TGTGCCAGCAGCTCTTATAGCGGGAGTGGCACAGATACGCAGTATTTT
TRBV11-2	TRBJ2-3	TRBD1	NA	CASSGSGTETDTQYF	TGTGCCAGCAGCGGTTCCGGGACAGAGACAGATACGCAGTATTTT
TRBV7-9	TRBJ1-1	NA	NA	CASSPIGGTEAFF	TGTGCCAGCAGTCCCATAGGGGGCACTGAAGCTTTCTTT
TRBV27	TRBJ1-1	NA	NA	CASSLYTGNTEAFF	TGTGCCAGCAGTTTATACACAGGGAACACTGAAGCTTTCTTT
TRBV15	TRBJ2-3	NA	NA	CATSRDRLDSSDTQYF	TGTGCCACCAGCAGAGATCGGTTAGACAGCTCCGATACGCAGTATTTT
TRBV6-6	TRBJ1-2	NA	NA	CASSYADKNYGYTF	TGTGCCAGCAGCTATGCGGACAAGAACTATGGCTACACCTTC
TRBV25-1	TRBJ2-2	TRBD2	once	CASSEWSVAGNTGELFF	TGTGCCAGCAGTGAATGGAGCGTAGCGGGGAACACCGGGGAGCTGTTTTTT
TRBV7-9	TRBJ2-2	TRBD2	once	CASSIPVGAGLANTGELFF	TGTGCCTCCTCAATCCCCGTGGGAGCGGGACTCGCGAACACCGGGGAGCTGTTTTTT
TRBV5-6	TRBJ2-7	NA	NA	CASSSDYEQYF	TGTGCCAGCAGCTCAGACTACGAGCAGTACTTC
TRBV10-3	TRBJ1-1	NA	few	CAISGQQNTEAFF	TGTGCCATCAGTGGACAGCAGAACACTGAAGCTTTCTTT
TRBV4-1	TRBJ2-5	NA	NA	CASSLGVQETQYF	TGCGCCAGCAGCCTGGGGGTCCAAGAGACCCAGTACTTC
TRBV2	TRBJ2-1	NA	NA	CASSEEGMGHEQFF	TGTGCCAGCAGTGAAGAGGGAATGGGGCATGAGCAGTTCTTC
TRBV9	TRBJ2-3	NA	NA	CASSVSGRGGTDTQYF	TGTGCCAGCAGCGTATCGGGCAGGGGAGGCACAGATACGCAGTATTTT
TRBV13	TRBJ1-2	NA	NA	CASSLGWAREDGYTF	TGTGCCAGCAGCTTAGGGTGGGCCAGGGAGGACGGCTACACCTTC
TRBV5-1	TRBJ2-3	NA	once	CASSLAKGVPSTDTQYF	TGCGCCAGCAGCTTGGCCAAGGGGGTCCCAAGCACAGATACGCAGTATTTT
TRBV6-1	TRBJ2-3	NA	NA	CASRPTGRDTQYF	TGTGCCAGCAGGCCCACAGGGAGAGATACGCAGTATTTT
TRBV7-3	TRBJ2-1	NA	NA	CASSSSPLNEQFF	TGTGCCAGCAGCTCCTCCCCGTTAAATGAGCAGTTCTTC
TRBV9	TRBJ2-5	NA	NA	CASGAPIAGGLLQETQYF	TGTGCCAGCGGCGCCCCAATCGCGGGCGGTCTCCTCCAAGAGACCCAGTACTTC
TRBV29-1	TRBJ2-2	NA	NA	CSVEGRGGSSDGELFF	TGCAGCGTTGAAGGGAGAGGAGGTAGCTCGGACGGGGAGCTGTTTTTT
TRBV5-6	TRBJ1-2	NA	NA	CASSFSPGTGGYTF	TGTGCCAGCAGCTTTTCCCCGGGGACTGGAGGCTACACCTTC
TRBV5-6	TRBJ2-2	NA	NA	CASSPPGYNTGELFF	TGTGCCAGCAGCCCCCCGGGGTATAACACCGGGGAGCTGTTTTTT
TRBV5-4	TRBJ2-3	TRBD2	NA	CASSFGTSGSTDTQYF	TGTGCCAGCAGCTTTGGGACTAGCGGGAGCACAGATACGCAGTATTTT
TRBV28	TRBJ2-7	NA	NA	CASSLAGSYEQYF	TGTGCCAGCAGTTTGGCTGGCTCCTACGAGCAGTACTTC
TRBV7-6	TRBJ2-7	TRBD1	medium-sized	CASSFWTGGAKYEQYF	TGTGCCAGCAGCTTCTGGACAGGGGGCGCAAAATACGAGCAGTACTTC
TRBV14	TRBJ2-1	NA	once	CASSRPRDFDNEQFF	TGTGCCAGCAGCCGCCCCCGGGACTTTGACAATGAGCAGTTCTTC
TRBV28	TRBJ2-3	NA	NA	CASSLPIRASDTQYF	TGTGCCAGCAGTTTACCTATTCGGGCCTCAGATACGCAGTATTTT
TRBV28	TRBJ2-7	TRBD1	NA	CASSLGQGAAYEQYF	TGTGCCAGCAGTCTTGGACAGGGGGCCGCCTACGAGCAGTACTTC
TRBV11-1	TRBJ2-2	TRBD1	NA	CASSLGTGRNGELFF	TGTGCCAGCAGCTTAGGGACAGGCCGGAATGGGGAGCTGTTTTTT
TRBV30	TRBJ2-3	TRBD2	NA	CARGVAGHTDTQYF	TGTGCCCGAGGCGTAGCGGGGCACACAGATACGCAGTATTTT
TRBV9	TRBJ2-7	TRBD2	NA	CASSVGSGSSYEQYF	TGTGCCAGCAGCGTAGGTAGCGGGAGCTCCTACGAGCAGTACTTC
TRBV7-9	TRBJ1-4	TRBD1	NA	CASSPPRDSATNEKLFF	TGTGCCAGCAGCCCACCACGGGACAGCGCAACTAATGAAAAACTGTTTTTT
TRBV7-6	TRBJ2-2	NA	once	CASSLDVNRQVANTGELFF	TGTGCCAGCAGCTTAGACGTAAATAGACAGGTTGCGAACACCGGGGAGCTGTTTTTT
TRBV27	TRBJ2-1	NA	NA	CASSFYNEQFF	TGTGCCAGCAGTTTCTACAATGAGCAGTTCTTC
TRBV27	TRBJ2-2	TRBD1	once	CASSFGTGSLGELFF	TGTGCCAGCAGTTTCGGGACAGGGAGTCTCGGGGAGCTGTTTTTT
TRBV16	TRBJ2-1	TRBD2	NA	CASSQTGLANEQFF	TGTGCCAGCAGCCAAACGGGACTAGCGAATGAGCAGTTCTTC
TRBV6-5	TRBJ2-3	NA	NA	CASRQLSAAPQYF	TGTGCCAGCAGACAACTGTCGGCGGCACCGCAGTATTTT
TRBV19	TRBJ1-2	NA	NA	CASSTGNGYTF	TGTGCCAGTAGTACCGGGAATGGCTACACCTTC
TRBV4-1	TRBJ2-5	NA	NA	CASSQNPGRPQETQYF	TGCGCCAGCAGCCAAAATCCGGGGAGGCCCCAAGAGACCCAGTACTTC
TRBV13	TRBJ2-3	NA	NA	CASSLPRQQGPSTDTQYF	TGTGCCAGCAGCTTACCGCGTCAACAGGGTCCTAGCACAGATACGCAGTATTTT
TRBV30	TRBJ1-1	NA	NA	CAWKIGGSNTEAFF	TGTGCCTGGAAGATCGGGGGCTCAAACACTGAAGCTTTCTTT
TRBV7-9	TRBJ1-1	TRBD1	NA	CASSPGTGLTEAFF	TGTGCCAGCAGCCCAGGGACAGGGCTCACTGAAGCTTTCTTT
TRBV6-5	TRBJ2-1	TRBD2	NA	CASSYAGGSYNEQFF	TGTGCCAGCAGTTACGCGGGAGGCTCCTACAATGAGCAGTTCTTC
TRBV27	TRBJ2-7	TRBD2	NA	CASSPGTSGNEQYF	TGTGCCAGCAGTCCGGGGACTAGCGGGAACGAGCAGTACTTC
TRBV4-3	TRBJ1-2	TRBD1	NA	CASSQDPGQSIYGYTF	TGCGCCAGCAGCCAAGATCCGGGACAGAGTATCTATGGCTACACCTTC
TRBV4-3	TRBJ2-5	NA	NA	CASSQDSHLQETQYF	TGCGCCAGCAGCCAAGATAGTCACTTACAAGAGACCCAGTACTTC
TRBV19	TRBJ1-5	NA	NA	CASVEIRGGMSQPQHF	TGTGCCAGTGTGGAGATACGCGGAGGGATGAGTCAGCCCCAGCATTTT
TRBV13	TRBJ2-5	NA	NA	CASSLRGGTQYF	TGTGCCAGCAGCTTAAGGGGAGGGACCCAGTACTTC
TRBV7-9	TRBJ1-1	NA	NA	CASSLGGLTFF	TGTGCCAGCAGCTTAGGGGGGCTTACTTTCTTT
TRBV13	TRBJ2-1	TRBD1	once	CASSHNRGQGVNEQFF	TGTGCCAGCAGCCACAACAGGGGACAGGGGGTCAATGAGCAGTTCTTC
TRBV2	TRBJ2-3	TRBD2	NA	CASSMTSGSAPSTDTQYF	TGTGCCAGCAGCATGACTAGCGGGAGTGCACCTAGCACAGATACGCAGTATTTT
TRBV19	TRBJ2-7	TRBD2	NA	CASRLAGDYEQYF	TGTGCCAGCAGACTAGCGGGAGACTACGAGCAGTACTTC